A selection of T cell receptor beta chains follows, all from one sample in a study of CD8 T cells in acute hepatitis C reinfection. Measured with immunoSEQ multiplex PCR; TCRdb has only the in-frame clones, and not every one. The sample yields 30,000 to 40,000 clones, 80% to 90% seen once. Sequencing was performed on naive CD8+ T cells from PBMCs. The source of these receptors is a man aged 25-45 years with chronic hepatitis C. CDR3s include the opening cysteine and the closing phenylalanine or tryptophan. Fields, in order: J gene, D gene, V gene, clone size, CDR3 DNA, CDR3 protein. A D gene is named only where the DNA matches it firmly. The size entry is marked missing in some rows and otherwise reads once, few, many or a size class.

TRBJ1-4	NA	TRBV27	NA	TGTGCCAGCAGTTTATCCGGAGGGGCCACCCTACCGGAAAAACTGTTTTTT	CASSLSGGATLPEKLFF
TRBJ1-1	TRBD1	TRBV28	NA	TGTGCCAGCAGGACCGACAGGGCGAACACTGAAGCTTTCTTT	CASRTDRANTEAFF
TRBJ1-1	NA	TRBV6-5	NA	TGTGCCAGCAGTTTAACTGGGGGCGGTACTGAAGCTTTCTTT	CASSLTGGGTEAFF
TRBJ2-3	NA	TRBV4-1	NA	TGCGCCAGCAGCCATTCATCGCCCCCAGGGGCTGGAGCAGATACGCAGTATTTT	CASSHSSPPGAGADTQYF
TRBJ2-7	NA	TRBV29-1	NA	TGCAGCGTTGAGGGCTCCGGGGGTCTCGAGCAGTACTTC	CSVEGSGGLEQYF
TRBJ1-1	TRBD1	TRBV19	NA	TGTGCCAGTAGTTACGGGACAGCGAACACTGAAGCTTTCTTT	CASSYGTANTEAFF
TRBJ1-4	TRBD1	TRBV13	NA	TGTGCCAGCAGCTCCCACAGGGGTTCAACTAATGAAAAACTGTTTTTT	CASSSHRGSTNEKLFF
TRBJ2-1	NA	TRBV27	few	TGTGCCAGCAGTCACACCACAGGATCTGAGCAGTTCTTC	CASSHTTGSEQFF
TRBJ2-7	TRBD1	TRBV27	NA	TGTGCCAGCAGTTTATCATCCAGGGGGAACTCCTACGAGCAGTACTTC	CASSLSSRGNSYEQYF
TRBJ1-1	NA	TRBV5-1	NA	TGCGCCAGCAGCTTGGAAGCTGGGGCGACCTCCGACGAAGCTTTCTTT	CASSLEAGATSDEAFF